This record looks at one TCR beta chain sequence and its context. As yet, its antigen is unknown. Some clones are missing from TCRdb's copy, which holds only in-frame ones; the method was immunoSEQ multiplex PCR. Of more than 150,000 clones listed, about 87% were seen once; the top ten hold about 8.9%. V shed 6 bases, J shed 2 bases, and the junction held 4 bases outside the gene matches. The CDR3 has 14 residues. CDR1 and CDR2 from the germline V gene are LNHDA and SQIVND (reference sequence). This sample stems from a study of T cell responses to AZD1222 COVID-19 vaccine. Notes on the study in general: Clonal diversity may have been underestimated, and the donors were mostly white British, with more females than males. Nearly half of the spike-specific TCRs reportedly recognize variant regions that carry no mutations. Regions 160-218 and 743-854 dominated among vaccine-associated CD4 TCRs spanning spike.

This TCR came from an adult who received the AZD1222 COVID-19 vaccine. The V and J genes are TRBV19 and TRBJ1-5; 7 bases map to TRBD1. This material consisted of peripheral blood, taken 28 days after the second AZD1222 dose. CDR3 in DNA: TGTGCCAGTAGGGGACAGCTCGGCAATCAGCCCCAGCATTTT. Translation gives CASRGQLGNQPQHF.